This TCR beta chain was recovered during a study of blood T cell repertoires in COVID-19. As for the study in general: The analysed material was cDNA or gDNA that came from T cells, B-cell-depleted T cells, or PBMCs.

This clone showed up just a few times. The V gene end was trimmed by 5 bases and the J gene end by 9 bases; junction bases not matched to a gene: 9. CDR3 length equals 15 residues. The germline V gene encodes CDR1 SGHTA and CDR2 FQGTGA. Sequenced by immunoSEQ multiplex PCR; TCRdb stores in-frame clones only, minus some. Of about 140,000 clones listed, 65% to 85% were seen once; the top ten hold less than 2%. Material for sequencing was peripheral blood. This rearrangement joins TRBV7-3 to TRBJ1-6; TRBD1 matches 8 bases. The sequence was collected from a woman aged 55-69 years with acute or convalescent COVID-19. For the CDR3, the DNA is TGTGCCAGCAGCCCATCGGGGACAGGCGGTTCACCCCTCCACTTT. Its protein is CASSPSGTGGSPLHF.